The sequence of this TCR beta chain was determined in a study of metastatic and nonmetastatic thyroid tumors. TCRdb re-clonotyped the PCR reads via MiXCR. The data show about 25,000 clones, with around a fifth seen just once and 25% to 30% held by the top ten. The entire patient cohort was treatment-naive prior to thyroid surgery. The germline CDR1 and CDR2 sequences are MNHEY and SVGEGT. The CDR3 is 16 amino acids. Trimming pared 7 bases from V and 7 bases from J, leaving 23 bases between. Sequencing was carried out using blood. The V gene is TRBV6-2 or TRBV6-3, the J gene TRBJ2-1; TRBD1 is a possible D gene (6 bases). The clonotype was recovered from a male donor with papillary thyroid cancer or a benign thyroid nodule (not recorded which). Some clones in this sample may be carry-over from other donors' samples. This chain's CDR3 is CASIPLQGGKGNEQFF. In DNA form, the CDR3 reads TGTGCCAGCATTCCTCTCCAAGGGGGAAAGGGTAATGAGCAGTTCTTC.